These 7 T cell receptor beta chains were all obtained from the same sample, sequenced in a study of T cells after yellow fever vaccination. Using its own MiXCR run on the 5' RACE reads, TCRdb lists one record per CDR3 protein. The sample includes about 58,000 distinct CDR3 sequences, 7.1% seen only once; the top ten take 40% to 45%. The material was CD8+ T cells sorted from PBMCs, obtained on the day of the first yellow fever vaccination. The receptor set was obtained from a man between 18 and 35 years old who received the YFV17D yellow fever vaccine.

The J gene is TRBJ2-6, the V gene TRBV6-2 or TRBV6-3; 7 bases fit TRBD1. CDR3 length equals 16 residues. Trimming cost V 5 bases and J 0 bases; bases outside gene matches: 4. CDR1 MNHEY and CDR2 SVGEGT come from the germline V gene. The CDR3 protein is CASSPGQLSGANVLTF. CDR3 DNA: TGTGCCAGCAGTCCGGGACAGCTCTCTGGGGCCAACGTCCTGACTTTC.

This clonotype was seen a handful of times. CDR3 bases: TGCGCCAGCAGCCCGGGAGACCGGGGGCAAGAGACCCAGTACTTC. Its translation: CASSPGDRGQETQYF. The chain joins TRBV5-1 to TRBJ2-5, with TRBD2 as a possible D gene (6 bases). CDR1 SGHRS and CDR2 YFSETQ come from the germline V gene. V lost 4 bases, J lost 2 bases, and 15 bases lay in between. This CDR3 spans 15 amino acids.

The V call is TRBV7-9, the J call TRBJ2-1; D ambiguous. There are 13 residues in the CDR3. In germline, CDR1 is SEHNR, CDR2 FQNEAQ (reference sequence). Trimming removed 5 bases from V and 3 bases from J, with 8 bases in between. The CDR3 sequence is CASSPSYYNEQFF. CDR3 nucleotides: TGTGCCAGCAGCCCCAGTTACTACAATGAGCAGTTCTTC.

The rearrangement uses TRBV15 and TRBJ2-3; weak D call: TRBD2 (7 bases). Deletions cut 1 base from V and 0 bases from J, with 11 bases between. The CDR3 covers 16 residues. The germline V gene has CDR1 LNHNV and CDR2 YYDKDF (reference sequence). The CDR3, as DNA: TGTGCCACCAGCAGAGGGGGGGGCCATAGCACAGATACGCAGTATTTT. This encodes CATSRGGGHSTDTQYF.

This clonotype was counted many times. The rearrangement links TRBV12-3 or TRBV12-4 to TRBJ1-5; 8 bases fit TRBD1. This CDR3 has 14 residues. With 3 bases clipped from V and 4 bases from J, the junction kept 2 bases outside the gene matches. The CDR3 region has the DNA TGTGCCAGCAGTTTGGGACAGGCTAATCAGCCCCAGCATTTT. Its protein is CASSLGQANQPQHF.

The sample holds many counts of this clonotype. This sequence joins TRBV7-3 and TRBJ2-3; 9 positions agree with TRBD2. Germline trimming cut 2 bases from V and 9 bases from J; bases unmatched to any gene: 6. CDR3 length equals 14 residues. Germline CDR1 and CDR2: SGHTA and FQGTGA. CDR3 bases: TGTGCCAGCAGCTTAGGGCTAGCGGGGACGACGCAGTATTTT. Protein sequence: CASSLGLAGTTQYF. Complete variable domain (other parts from reference TRBV7-3 and TRBJ2-3): GAGVSQTPSNKVTEKGKYVELRCDPISGHTALYWYRQSLGQGPEFLIYFQGTGAADDSGLPNDRFFAVRPEGSVSTLKIQRTERGDSAVYLCASSLGLAGTTQYFGPGTRLTVL.

CDR3 amino acids: CASSFYLGTPNYGYTF. The CDR3 region has the DNA TGTGCCAGCAGCTTCTACCTGGGGACCCCTAACTATGGCTACACCTTC. The chain couples TRBV7-2 to TRBJ1-2, with D possibly being TRBD1 (5 bases). The CDR3 contains 16 residues. Germline V lookup: CDR1 SGHTA, CDR2 FQGNSA. V lost 3 bases and J lost 0, with 14 bases in between.